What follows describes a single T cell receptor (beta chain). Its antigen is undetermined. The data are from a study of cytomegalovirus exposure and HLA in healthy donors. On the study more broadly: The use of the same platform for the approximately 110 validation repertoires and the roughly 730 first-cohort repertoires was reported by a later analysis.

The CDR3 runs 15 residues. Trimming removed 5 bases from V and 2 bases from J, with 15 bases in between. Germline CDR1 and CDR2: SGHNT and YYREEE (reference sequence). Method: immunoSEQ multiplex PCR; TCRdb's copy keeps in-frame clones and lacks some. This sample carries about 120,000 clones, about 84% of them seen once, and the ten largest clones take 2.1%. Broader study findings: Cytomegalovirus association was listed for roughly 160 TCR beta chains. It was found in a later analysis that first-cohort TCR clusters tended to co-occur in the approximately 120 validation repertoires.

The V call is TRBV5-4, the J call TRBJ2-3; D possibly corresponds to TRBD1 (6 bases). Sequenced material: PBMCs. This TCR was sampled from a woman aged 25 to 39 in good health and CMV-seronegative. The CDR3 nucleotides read TGTGCCAGCAGGCGGCAGGACAGCGTCACAGATACGCAGTATTTT. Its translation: CASRRQDSVTDTQYF. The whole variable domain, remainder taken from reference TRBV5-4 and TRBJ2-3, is ETGVTQSPTHLIKTRGQQVTLRCSSQSGHNTVSWYQQALGQGPQFIFQYYREEENGRGNFPPRFSGLQFPNYSSELNVNALELDDSALYLCASRRQDSVTDTQYFGPGTRLTVL.